This T cell receptor beta chain was recovered during a study of cytomegalovirus exposure and HLA in healthy donors (dated by TCRdb to the late 2010s). About the investigation overall: In an earlier analysis of several hundred of the donors, around 300 Gb of sequence data and about 110 million unique TCR beta sequences from about 190 million T cells were reported. Approximately 310 gigabases of sequencing data and tens of millions of unique TCR sequences were included in an early release covering around 650 HLA-typed donors. Among the roughly 430 genotyped donors, about 85% belonged to the genetic ancestry cluster associated with self-reported Caucasian donors. The study aimed to test whether cataloging public T cell receptors could reveal signatures of past pathogen exposure. Using immunosequencing, the study profiled T cell repertoires from 550 to 750 subjects and related those repertoires to cytomegalovirus serostatus. In addition to the first cohort of several hundred subjects, a separate validation cohort of 120 different subjects was used. The study combined high-throughput TCR immunosequencing, statistical association of individual TCRs with disease status, and machine learning to predict cytomegalovirus infection status. In a later analysis, previously published TCR beta repertoires from 500 to 750 donors were re-analyzed and high-resolution HLA genotyping was added so that TCR occurrence patterns could be studied. In the later analysis, no new phenotypic data were used to find candidate immune exposures; instead, reliance was placed on TCR beta sequences and their occurrence across donors. An earlier analysis of fewer than 700 of the donors applied high-throughput TCR beta sequencing to assess whether each TCR beta V gene segment acted as functional or pseudogenic. Donor age, sex, ethnicity and CMV serostatus were collected together with the repertoire data. In a later genetic analysis, genome-wide SNP genotypes for 398 of the 666 donors were used, and that subset was treated as a discovery cohort. All discovery cohort repertoires had been generated on a single sequencing platform. Class I and class II HLA loci were covered by the typing at four-digit resolution. The number of typed donors differed by locus: about 620-630 for A, B, C, DRB1 and DQB1; 500 to 550 for DQA1; approximately 600 for DPA1; and about 450 for DPB1. A few DR-DQ haplotypes were handled as single units for association and clustering because linkage in the cohort was strong. Across 398 genotyped donors of the cohort, an average of about 240,000 unique TCR beta nucleotide sequences per donor were sequenced, and roughly 17% of those sequences were non-productive. Overall results and qualifications from the work: In a later analysis, most CMV-associated TCR beta chains were found to appear HLA-restricted, with HLA associations seemingly driven largely by CMV exposure. In vitro tests confirmed that three of the cytomegalovirus-associated TCR beta chains recognize cytomegalovirus antigens. Assigning TCR associations to individual alleles was difficult when HLA alleles, especially DR and DQ, strongly co-occurred. Because HLA typing was missing for some donors at each locus, association tests included only the typed subset. Across donors, most TCR sequences were observed very rarely, whereas some public TCRs were present in many individuals. Because the 87-base-pair reads could not distinguish some IMGT-functional V segments, including TRBV6-2 and TRBV6-3, those segments were excluded. An earlier analysis of 587 of the donors showed that most TCR beta V segments appeared in productive rearrangements either about 87% or about 30% of the time, which broadly matched IMGT annotations. The classifier was reported to diagnose cytomegalovirus status with high specificity and sensitivity in both the original cohort and the validation cohort. The presence/absence analyses assumed that sequencing depth was roughly uniform across donors, and that assumption may not be true. A later genetic analysis associated a missense DCLRE1C variant with V-gene and J-gene trimming of TCR beta chains, and an independent cohort replicated the association. In the study, around 150 TCR beta chains were listed as associated with cytomegalovirus. The sequencing pipeline was judged likely to have produced a cluster of highly shared sequence variants as a technical artifact. A further reported finding was that TCR beta sequences accurately predicted the HLA-A and HLA-B alleles for most subjects in the first cohort. For the cohort, immune exposure information was limited to CMV serostatus. Correlated functional status among segregating V segments might reflect linkage disequilibrium, but an unknown experimental factor could not be ruled out. Because counts were too low, about 18 rarely observed V segments, including chromosome 9 orphons, were left out of the earlier analysis of about 620 of the donors. Specific HLA alleles were associated with 15,000 to 20,000 TCR beta sequences at a false discovery rate of 0.05 in a later analysis. The authors suggested that the approach could potentially be generalized to other disease states and immunological phenotypes. In a later analysis, HLA-associated TCR beta chains showed more clonal expansion and lower generation probabilities than non-associated chains that were equally common. The cohort was sequenced for TCR beta chains only, and without alpha or paired-chain data the features that could be detected were limited. According to a later analysis, TCR association rates differed among HLA loci, with DRB1 alleles showing the most associated TCRs and HLA-C alleles showing the fewest. In a later genetic analysis, fewer N-insertions in productive TCRs were reported among donors in an Asian-associated ancestry cluster than the roughly 710-donor mean. Several of the top co-occurrence clusters appeared to be linked to parvovirus B19, influenza, CMV and Epstein-Barr virus, according to a later analysis.

On this clone itself: Which antigen it targets is not known. Base quality data are lacking; no much larger clone is found one base away.

Library construction relied on the immunoSEQ multiplex PCR assay. For the multiplex PCR, a mixture combining 60 forward primers for TCR Vbeta segments and 13 reverse primers for TCR Jbeta segments was used. The CDR3 region of rearranged TCR beta genes was amplified from genomic DNA with a multiplex PCR assay. On the Illumina HiSeq System, the amplified TCR beta libraries were sequenced as 87-base-pair reads. In the paper's pipeline: A later analysis tallied roughly 80 million unique TCR beta chains across the 666 repertoires, and approximately 12 million of those chains were shared by two or more donors. A nearest-neighbor algorithm error-corrected the raw reads and collapsed the reads into unique sequences, merging closely related sequences to remove PCR and sequencing errors. CDR3 sequences were aligned to IMGT reference sequences to assign V, D and J gene segments. For a sequence to be retained, a match of at least six nucleotides was required to both a V gene segment and a J gene segment. Rearrangements were classified as productive when the CDR3 lacked stop codons and remained in frame with V and J, and all other rearrangements were classified as non-productive. Following IMGT convention, CDR3 was defined as the stretch from the second conserved V-encoded cysteine up to the conserved J-encoded phenylalanine. In an earlier analysis of some 550 of the donors, sequences lacking an unambiguous match to a single V gene segment were excluded. An earlier analysis of 550 to 650 of the donors classified V segments as functional when productive rearrangements were above 56.7% and as segregating when the standard deviation between donors was above 5%. A statistical classification framework was developed to diagnose cytomegalovirus status using the catalog of TCR beta chain sequences. In a later analysis, V and J genes were assigned by comparing TCR nucleotide sequences against IMGT/GENE-DB human TR gene sequences. A later analysis assigned CDR3 sequences and most-parsimonious VDJ recombination scenarios with the TCRdist pipeline. In a later analysis, every TCR beta chain was defined by the combination of its CDR3 amino acid sequence and its V-gene family, and reads without a unique V-gene family were dropped. To address suspected cross-contamination and a sequencing artifact, a later analysis removed roughly 580 highly shared, low-generation-probability nucleotide sequences. In a later analysis, a clonal expansion index for each public chain was calculated from normalized within-repertoire ranks of inferred template counts. Generation probabilities in a later analysis came from a VDJ recombination model fitted to out-of-frame rearrangements, and those results were checked against IGoR. Hypergeometric tests were used in a later analysis to score TCR-TCR, TCR-HLA and TCR-CMV co-occurrence, with a repertoire-size bias correction applied to the TCR pairs. In a later analysis, false discovery rates were estimated by permuting HLA or CMV assignments 20 times. In a later analysis, co-occurring TCRs were grouped using DBSCAN, and TCRdist sequence similarity was added for clustering within HLA-allele-positive subsets. Co-occurrence clustering excluded repertoires with fewer than 30,000 or more than 120,000 public chains, plus five with anomalous nucleotide sharing. Here the immuneACCESS table is served through TCRdb, limited to in-frame sequences with V and J called. Missing clones are a known gap in these copies; in checked studies unresolved V genes cover under half, and the rest lacks a known reason. For V, J and clone size, that table is used; D and trimming come from the DNA. The sample table contains more than 95,000 clones; only one count was recorded for about 68% of them. 3.5% to 4.5% of the sample rests with the top ten.

CDR3 length: 12 amino acids, cysteine to phenylalanine. This entry keeps only the CDR3 DNA: 36 bases, framed from base 1. The germline V gene encodes CDR1 SGHVS and CDR2 FNYEAQ. A distance of 9 bases separates the germline ends of V and J, which lose 5 bases and 6 bases respectively. In total, roughly 710 healthy bone marrow donors made up the cohort. At the time of sampling, all cohort members were nominally healthy, though unrecorded immune exposures were likely present. The donor tested CMV seropositive and was one of the 289 seropositive cohort members. A peripheral blood sample was provided by each donor, and peripheral blood mononuclear cells were used for TCR beta sequencing. The Qiagen DNeasy Blood Extraction Kit was used to extract genomic DNA from the blood cell samples.

This TCR came from a man in his forties in good health and CMV-seropositive. Recombination connected TRBV7-6 to TRBJ2-3; confidence is insufficient to name the D gene. Sequenced material: PBMCs. In nucleotide form, the sequence is TGTGCCAGCAGCGTACACCCTGATACGCAGTATTTT. Its protein product is CASSVHPDTQYF.